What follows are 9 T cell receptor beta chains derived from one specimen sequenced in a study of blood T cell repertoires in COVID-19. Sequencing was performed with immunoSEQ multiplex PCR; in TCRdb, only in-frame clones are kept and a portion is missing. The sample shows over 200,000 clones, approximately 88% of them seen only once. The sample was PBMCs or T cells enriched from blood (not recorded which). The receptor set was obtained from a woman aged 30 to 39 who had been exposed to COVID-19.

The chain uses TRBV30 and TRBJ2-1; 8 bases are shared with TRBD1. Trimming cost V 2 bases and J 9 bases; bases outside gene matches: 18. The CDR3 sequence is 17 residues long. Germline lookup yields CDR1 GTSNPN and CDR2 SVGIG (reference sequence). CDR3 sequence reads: CAWSQTLRTGPGREQFF. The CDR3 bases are TGTGCCTGGAGTCAAACCCTTCGGACAGGGCCAGGGCGTGAGCAGTTCTTC.

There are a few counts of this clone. CDR3 sequence (DNA): TGTGCCAGCAGTTACTCGGGGGGGAACACTGAAGCTTTCTTT. It translates to CASSYSGGNTEAFF. This chain connects TRBV6-5 to TRBJ1-1; D perhaps matches TRBD1 (5 bases). The CDR3 length is 14 residues. Germline V CDR1 and CDR2: MNHEY, SVGAGI. Trimming left V 0 bases short and J 1 base short, with 6 bases between.

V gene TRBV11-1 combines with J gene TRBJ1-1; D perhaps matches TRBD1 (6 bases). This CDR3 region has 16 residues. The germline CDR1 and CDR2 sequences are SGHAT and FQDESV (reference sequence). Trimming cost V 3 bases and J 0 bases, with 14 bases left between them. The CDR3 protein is CASSLDSAAMNTEAFF. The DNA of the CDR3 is TGTGCCAGCAGCTTGGACAGTGCCGCCATGAACACTGAAGCTTTCTTT. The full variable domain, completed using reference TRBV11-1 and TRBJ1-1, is EAEVAQSPRYKITEKSQAVAFWCDPISGHATLYWYRQILGQGPELLVQFQDESVVDDSQLPKDRFSAERLKGVDSTLKIQPAELGDSAMYLCASSLDSAAMNTEAFFGQGTRLTVV.

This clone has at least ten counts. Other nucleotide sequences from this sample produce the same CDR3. This CDR3 is CASSLRGEAFF. The CDR3 coding sequence is TGTGCCAGCAGTTTAAGGGGAGAAGCTTTCTTT. V is TRBV12-3 or TRBV12-4 and J is TRBJ1-1; D is possibly TRBD1 (5 bases). CDR3 size: 11 residues. V was shortened by 2 bases and J by 8 bases, with 6 bases between the two germline ends.

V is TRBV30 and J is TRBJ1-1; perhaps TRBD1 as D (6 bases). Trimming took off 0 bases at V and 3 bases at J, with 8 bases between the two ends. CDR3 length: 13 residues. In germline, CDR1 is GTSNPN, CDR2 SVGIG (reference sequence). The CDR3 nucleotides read TGTGCCTGGAGTGTAACAGGGTACACTGAAGCTTTCTTT. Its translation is CAWSVTGYTEAFF.

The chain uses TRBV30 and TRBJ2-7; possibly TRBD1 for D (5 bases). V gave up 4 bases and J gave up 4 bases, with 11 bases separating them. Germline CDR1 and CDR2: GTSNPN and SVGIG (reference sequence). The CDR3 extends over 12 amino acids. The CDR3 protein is CAWTKTEYEQYF. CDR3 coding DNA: TGTGCCTGGACCAAGACAGAGTACGAGCAGTACTTC.

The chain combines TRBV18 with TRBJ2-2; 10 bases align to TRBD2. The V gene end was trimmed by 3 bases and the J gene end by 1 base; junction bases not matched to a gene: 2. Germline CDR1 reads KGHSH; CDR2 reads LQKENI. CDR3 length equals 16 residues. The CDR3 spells CASSPLAGGNTGELFF. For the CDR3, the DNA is TGTGCCAGCTCACCTTTAGCGGGAGGGAACACCGGGGAGCTGTTTTTT.

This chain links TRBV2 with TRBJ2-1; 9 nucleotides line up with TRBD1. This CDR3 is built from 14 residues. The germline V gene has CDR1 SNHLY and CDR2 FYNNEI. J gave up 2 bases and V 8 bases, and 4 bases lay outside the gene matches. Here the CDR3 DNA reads TGTGCCAGCGAAGACAGGGGGGCCTACAATGAGCAGTTCTTC. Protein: CASEDRGAYNEQFF.

CDR3 residues: CASSQESLSGNTEAFF. The DNA for the CDR3 is TGCGCCAGCAGCCAAGAATCCTTAAGCGGTAACACTGAAGCTTTCTTT. The chain recombines TRBV4-1 with TRBJ1-1, with D uncertain. V lost 0 bases, J lost 2 bases, and 13 bases lay in between. The CDR3 loop spans 16 amino acids. The germline V gene has CDR1 MGHRA and CDR2 YSYEKL.